These 28 T cell receptor beta chains were all obtained from the same sample, sequenced in a study of cytomegalovirus exposure and HLA in healthy donors. PCR used 60 Vbeta primers and 13 Jbeta primers. The method was immunoSEQ multiplex PCR; TCRdb's version includes in-frame clones alone and lacks a portion of them. The sample includes over 150,000 clones, roughly 80% of them seen just once. The material sequenced was PBMCs. These receptor sequences come from a human donor in good health.

This clone appeared a few times. The V and J genes are TRBV27 and TRBJ1-2; D remains unclear. V shed 6 bases and J shed 8 bases, with 16 bases lying between them. Per the germline V gene, CDR1 is MNHEY and CDR2 is SMNVEV (reference sequence). The CDR3 has 13 residues. CDR3 DNA: TGTGCCAGCAGAATTACATCTTCATCAGGCTACACCTTC. As protein: CASRITSSSGYTF.

The chain couples TRBV4-2 to TRBJ1-2, with 9 bases matching TRBD1. In germline, CDR1 is LGHNA, CDR2 YNFKEQ. CDR3 length: 17 amino acids. Losses at the gene ends were 0 bases for V and 9 bases for J; bases not matched to a gene: 14. The CDR3: CASSQDRTGTGSGSYTF. CDR3 nucleotides: TGTGCCAGCAGCCAAGATCGAACCGGGACAGGGAGTGGTAGCTACACCTTC.

In its sample, this clone was seen once. This chain uses TRBV29-1 with TRBJ2-2; 8 bases fit TRBD1. Germline values: CDR1 SQVTM, CDR2 ANQGSEA. This CDR3 is 14 amino acids long. V trimming: 7 bases; J trimming: 0 bases; junction bases outside the gene matches: 4. CDR3: CSAQGQANTGELFF. For the CDR3, the DNA is TGCAGCGCGCAGGGACAGGCGAACACCGGGGAGCTGTTTTTT.

This clone came up once. The chain combines TRBV18 with TRBJ2-2, with 9 bases matching TRBD1. V lost 3 bases to trimming and J lost 5 bases; unmatched junction nucleotides: 7. This CDR3 is 16 amino acids long. Germline V CDR1 and CDR2: KGHSH, LQKENI. In DNA, the CDR3 is TGTGCCAGCTCACCCACGGGACAGGGTAAAACCGGGGAGCTGTTTTTT. It codes for CASSPTGQGKTGELFF. Full variable domain (rest looked up from reference TRBV18 and TRBJ2-2): NAGVMQNPRHLVRRRGQEARLRCSPMKGHSHVYWYRQLPEEGLKFMVYLQKENIIDESGMPKERFSAEFPKEGPSILRIQQVVRGDSAAYFCASSPTGQGKTGELFFGEGSRLTVL.

This chain connects TRBV7-2 to TRBJ2-5; TRBD2 aligns across 7 bases. Trimming took 4 bases from V and 0 from J; bases not matched to a gene: 2. The CDR3 is 14 residues long. Germline lookup yields CDR1 SGHTA and CDR2 FQGNSA. The CDR3 coding sequence is TGTGCCAGCAGCTCCGGGACTAACCAAGAGACCCAGTACTTC. Encoded protein: CASSSGTNQETQYF.

There are a few counts of this clone. The chain has TRBV6-6 and TRBJ2-7; 7 positions match TRBD1. The CDR3 totals 16 residues. Germline values: CDR1 MNHNY, CDR2 SVGAGI (reference sequence). The ends lost 6 bases at V and 1 base at J; junction bases unmatched: 12. CDR3 coding DNA: TGTGCCAGCAGACCTACGACAGGGATATATTCCTACGAGCAGTACTTC. Its protein is CASRPTTGIYSYEQYF.

The chain employs TRBV18 and TRBJ2-2; a possible D gene is TRBD2 (5 bases). The CDR3 has 14 amino acids. Germline CDR1 KGHSH, CDR2 LQKENI. Trimming removed 2 bases from V and 4 bases from J, with 8 bases in between. CDR3 amino acids: CASSPVEGTGELFF. The DNA of the CDR3 is TGTGCCAGCTCACCAGTCGAGGGCACCGGGGAGCTGTTTTTT.

J is TRBJ1-1 and V is TRBV11-2, with D hard to call. Germline V CDR1 and CDR2: SGHAT, FQNNGV. This CDR3 spans 13 amino acids. Trimming removed 3 bases at V and 3 bases at J, with 8 bases between. CDR3: CASSFYSDTEAFF. Written as DNA, the CDR3 is TGTGCCAGCAGCTTCTATTCGGACACTGAAGCTTTCTTT.

This sequence joins TRBV21-1 and TRBJ1-2; the table's D gene call, TRBD1, was not cross checked with the DNA. TRBV21-1 is termed a pseudogene. The CDR3 consists of 15 residues. In nucleotides, the CDR3 is TGTGCCAGCAGCTTACAGACAGGGACTAACTATGGCTACACCTTC. Its protein product is CASSLQTGTNYGYTF.

The rearrangement joins TRBV11-2 to TRBJ2-7; D gene ambiguous. The CDR3 has 14 residues. The ends were cut back, 0 bases at V and 0 bases at J, with 6 bases in the middle. Germline V CDR1 and CDR2: SGHAT, FQNNGV. The CDR3 sequence: CASSLDRSSYEQYF. CDR3 nucleotides: TGTGCCAGCAGCTTAGATCGCAGCTCCTACGAGCAGTACTTC.

The rearrangement links TRBV11-2 to TRBJ1-6, with D possibly matching TRBD1 (6 bases). The CDR3 has 15 amino acids. Germline CDR1 and CDR2: SGHAT and FQNNGV. V lost 0 bases to trimming and J lost 9 bases, with 12 bases between them. The CDR3 loop is CASSLEGTSFSPLHF. Here the CDR3 DNA reads TGTGCCAGCAGCTTAGAAGGGACATCTTTTTCACCCCTCCACTTT.

The chain uses TRBV6-5 and TRBJ1-1; a weak D match, TRBD1 (6 bases). From germline, CDR1 is MNHEY and CDR2 SVGAGI. This CDR3 spans 16 amino acids. The V and J ends lost 0 bases and 0 bases respectively, with 11 bases between them. The chain's CDR3 is CASSYSTGSLNTEAFF. As DNA, the CDR3 is TGTGCCAGCAGTTACTCGACAGGCTCCTTGAACACTGAAGCTTTCTTT.

The genes are TRBV18 and TRBJ2-3; 7 bases fit TRBD2. Germline trimming cut 0 bases from V and 7 bases from J; bases unmatched to any gene: 10. Germline-derived CDR1 and CDR2 are KGHSH and LQKENI. The CDR3 has 16 residues. The CDR3 DNA is TGTGCCAGCTCACCACCCTGGGAGGGGTGGAAGAATACGCAGTATTTT. This sequence encodes CASSPPWEGWKNTQYF. Full variable domain (missing parts from reference TRBV18 and TRBJ2-3): NAGVMQNPRHLVRRRGQEARLRCSPMKGHSHVYWYRQLPEEGLKFMVYLQKENIIDESGMPKERFSAEFPKEGPSILRIQQVVRGDSAAYFCASSPPWEGWKNTQYFGPGTRLTVL.

V gene TRBV7-9 combines with J gene TRBJ1-2, with TRBD1 matching 7 bases. In germline, CDR1 is SEHNR, CDR2 FQNEAQ (reference sequence). The CDR3 loop spans 14 amino acids. V lost 3 bases to trimming and J lost 9 bases; unmatched junction nucleotides: 10. CDR3 DNA: TGTGCCAGCAGCTTCGGGACAGAGGGTTCTAGCTACACCTTC. Translating it yields CASSFGTEGSSYTF.

The chain is built from TRBV5-6 and TRBJ1-1; D unclear. V was pared by 5 bases and J by 1 base, with 15 bases between. There are 15 residues in the CDR3. CDR1 and CDR2 from the germline V gene are SGHDT and YYEEEE. The CDR3 loop reads CASRDHRVENTEAFF. CDR3 bases: TGTGCCAGCAGAGATCACCGGGTGGAGAACACTGAAGCTTTCTTT.

This clone was seen more than once but under ten times. DNA for the CDR3: TGTGCCAGCAGCGTAGATTCGGGGTGGAATGAGCAGTTCTTC. Its protein product is CASSVDSGWNEQFF. The chain carries TRBV9 and TRBJ2-1; TRBD2 is a possible D gene (5 bases). The CDR3 is 14 amino acids. The V end was cut by 0 bases, the J end by 7 bases, with 11 bases between. CDR1 and CDR2 (germline): SGDLS, YYNGEE.

This clone was detected once. This chain connects TRBV6-6 to TRBJ1-1; TRBD1 is a possible D gene (6 bases). Germline lookup yields CDR1 MNHNY and CDR2 SVGAGI (reference sequence). The CDR3 consists of 15 residues. V was shortened by 0 bases and J by 1 base, with 9 bases between the two germline ends. CDR3 in DNA: TGTGCCAGCAGTTACTCTTTGACAGGGAACACTGAAGCTTTCTTT. Protein: CASSYSLTGNTEAFF.

The rearrangement uses TRBV5-1 and TRBJ1-5; D is unclear. Germline CDR1 and CDR2: SGHRS and YFSETQ. CDR3 size: 14 residues. V was trimmed by 5 bases and J by 4 bases, leaving 13 bases between them. The CDR3 DNA reads TGCGCCAGCAGTCTAGACGGTCGAAATCAGCCCCAGCATTTT. Protein sequence: CASSLDGRNQPQHF.

The chain joins TRBV6-5 to TRBJ2-7, with D uncertain. The CDR3 spans 15 residues. The V end was cut by 0 bases, the J end by 2 bases, with 11 bases between. From germline, CDR1 is MNHEY and CDR2 SVGAGI. The CDR3 loop is CASSYSMADTYEQYF. The DNA of the CDR3 is TGTGCCAGCAGTTACTCGATGGCGGATACCTACGAGCAGTACTTC.

This clone was picked up one time. The rearrangement links TRBV19 to TRBJ2-7; D may be TRBD1 (5 bases). V lost 7 bases and J lost 5, with 18 bases in between. Germline V gives CDR1 LNHDA, CDR2 SQIVND (reference sequence). The CDR3 runs to 14 residues. DNA for the CDR3: TGTGCCAGTAACCCGTCAGGGAATCGCGACGAGCAGTACTTC. This gives the protein CASNPSGNRDEQYF. The full variable domain, in which reference TRBV19 and TRBJ2-7 provide the parts outside the CDR3, is DGGITQSPKYLFRKEGQNVTLSCEQNLNHDAMYWYRQDPGQGLRLIYYSQIVNDFQKGDIAEGYSVSREKKESFPLTVTSAQKNPTAFYLCASNPSGNRDEQYFGPGTRLTVT.

The chain uses TRBV27 and TRBJ2-2, with D possibly matching TRBD1 (7 bases). The CDR3 loop spans 15 amino acids. Per germline, CDR1 MNHEY and CDR2 SMNVEV (reference sequence). The V end lost 3 bases, the J end lost 5 bases, and 13 bases lay between the germline ends. In DNA, the CDR3 is TGTGCCAGCAGTTTGAACAGGGGAGGAACCGGGGAGCTGTTTTTT. Amino acid sequence: CASSLNRGGTGELFF.

The CDR3 DNA sequence: TGTGCCAGCAGCCTGTGGGACAGGGGACGGTCACCCCTCCACTTT. Translation gives CASSLWDRGRSPLHF. This sequence joins TRBV13 and TRBJ1-6, with 10 bases aligning to TRBD1. V shed 5 bases, J shed 10 bases, and the junction held 8 bases outside the gene matches. The CDR3 runs 15 residues. CDR1 and CDR2 (germline): PRHDT, FYEKMQ (reference sequence).

This clone was found once. V usage is TRBV7-2 and J usage is TRBJ2-5; 7 bases match TRBD2. Germline-derived CDR1 and CDR2 are SGHTA and FQGNSA. J lost 2 bases, V lost 5 bases, and 8 bases had no gene match. There are 15 residues in the CDR3. The chain's CDR3 is CASSLSGGIQETQYF. The CDR3 nucleotides are TGTGCCAGCAGCCTATCGGGGGGAATTCAAGAGACCCAGTACTTC.

The V and J genes are TRBV6-6 and TRBJ2-7; 9 bases align to TRBD1. CDR1 and CDR2 (germline): MNHNY, SVGAGI (reference sequence). V lost 0 bases, J lost 3 bases, and 3 bases stayed unmatched. The CDR3 extends over 15 amino acids. CDR3 DNA: TGTGCCAGCAGTTACTCGTCGGGACAGGGCTACGAGCAGTACTTC. Translation gives CASSYSSGQGYEQYF.

The genes are TRBV2 and TRBJ2-7; 7 bases match TRBD2. Germline CDR1 reads SNHLY; CDR2 reads FYNNEI. The V gene end was trimmed by 3 bases and the J gene end by 3 bases; junction bases not matched to a gene: 5. This CDR3 region has 14 residues. The CDR3 sequence: CASSDSPGGYEQYF. CDR3 nucleotides: TGTGCCAGCAGTGATTCACCGGGAGGCTACGAGCAGTACTTC.

The rearrangement links TRBV6-6 to TRBJ2-7, with D perhaps TRBD1 (6 bases). The CDR3 is made up of 15 amino acids. From germline, CDR1 is MNHNY and CDR2 SVGAGI (reference sequence). Between the trimmed V and J ends, which lost 0 bases and 0 bases, there was a span of 9 bases. CDR3 sequence reads: CASSYSATGSYEQYF. CDR3 in DNA: TGTGCCAGCAGTTACTCTGCGACAGGCTCCTACGAGCAGTACTTC.

The rearrangement uses TRBV4-2 and TRBJ1-4, with D hard to call. The CDR3 is 14 amino acids. The ends were cut back, 3 bases at V and 0 bases at J, with 5 bases in the middle. The germline V gene has CDR1 LGHNA and CDR2 YNFKEQ. The CDR3 sequence is CASSQETTNEKLFF. CDR3 sequence (DNA): TGTGCCAGCAGCCAGGAGACAACTAATGAAAAACTGTTTTTT.

CDR3 DNA sequence: TGTGCCAGCAGCCTAGGACAGGGCAGCACTGAAGCTTTCTTT. This sequence encodes CASSLGQGSTEAFF. The chain combines TRBV5-5 with TRBJ1-1, with 8 nucleotides matching TRBD1. Trimming cost V 4 bases and J 4 bases; bases outside gene matches: 6. Germline V lookup: CDR1 SGHKS, CDR2 YYEKEE (reference sequence). The length of the CDR3 is 14 residues.